The 10 T cell receptor beta chains listed next were all sequenced from one sample in a study of CD8 T cells in Susac syndrome. With random hexamers, 0.5 to 1 ug RNA was reverse transcribed. TCRdb itself ran the immunoSEQ multiplex PCR reads through MiXCR, one entry per CDR3 protein. This table holds 150,000 to 200,000 distinct CDR3 sequences, 90% to 95% found once. Input material: CD4+ T cells from PBMCs. The source of these receptors is a human donor in good health.

J is TRBJ1-5 and V is TRBV30, with no clear D. V dropped 1 base and J dropped 1 base, with 11 bases sitting between them. Germline assignment: CDR1 GTSNPN and CDR2 SVGIG (reference sequence). The CDR3 runs 15 residues. For the CDR3, the DNA is TGTGCCTGGAGTGGACAAGGAGAAAGCAATCAGCCCCAGCATTTT. Protein product: CAWSGQGESNQPQHF.

The chain has TRBV5-4 and TRBJ2-7, with 12 bases lining up with TRBD1. Trimming took 0 bases from V and 6 from J; bases not matched to a gene: 4. The CDR3 extends over 15 amino acids. Germline V CDR1 and CDR2: SGHNT, YYREEE (reference sequence). The CDR3 DNA is TGTGCCAGCAGCTTGGGGGGACAGGGGGCGGGCGAGCAGTACTTC. Translating it yields CASSLGGQGAGEQYF. The whole variable domain, remainder taken from reference TRBV5-4 and TRBJ2-7, is ETGVTQSPTHLIKTRGQQVTLRCSSQSGHNTVSWYQQALGQGPQFIFQYYREEENGRGNFPPRFSGLQFPNYSSELNVNALELDDSALYLCASSLGGQGAGEQYFGPGTRLTVT.

This chain links TRBV6-2 or TRBV6-3 with TRBJ1-5; TRBD1 matches 7 bases. The CDR3 contains 13 residues. The J segment lost 4 bases and the V segment lost 6 bases, leaving 3 bases of the junction unmatched. Looked up from germline, CDR1 is MNHEY and CDR2 is SVGEGT. The CDR3: CASRPDRNQPQHF. The CDR3 DNA is TGTGCCAGCAGACCGGACAGGAATCAGCCCCAGCATTTT.

This chain uses TRBV20-1 with TRBJ2-7, with D uncertain. Germline V gives CDR1 DFQATT, CDR2 SNEGSKA (reference sequence). Trimming stripped 3 bases from V and 1 base from J, with 4 bases between. This CDR3 region has 11 residues. In DNA form, the CDR3 reads TGCAGTGCTAGCCAATCCTACGAGCAGTACTTC. Translating it yields CSASQSYEQYF.

The chain joins TRBV29-1 to TRBJ1-2, with 11 bases fitting TRBD1. The CDR3 is made up of 15 amino acids. CDR1 SQVTM and CDR2 ANQGSEA come from the germline V gene. V shed 7 bases and J 3 bases; nucleotides not matched to a gene: 10. Here the CDR3 DNA reads TGCAGCGCAGCAGACGGACAGGGGGCAGACTATGGCTACACCTTC. Protein product: CSAADGQGADYGYTF. Full variable domain (outside the CDR3, taken from reference TRBV29-1 and TRBJ1-2): SAVISQKPSRDICQRGTSLTIQCQVDSQVTMMFWYRQQPGQSLTLIATANQGSEATYESGFVIDKFPISRPNLTFSTLTVSNMSPEDSSIYLCSAADGQGADYGYTFGSGTRLTVV.

This clonotype has a single count. The rearrangement joins TRBV10-3 to TRBJ2-1, with 8 bases that match TRBD2. V trimming: 7 bases; J trimming: 1 base; junction bases outside the gene matches: 0. This CDR3 spans 13 amino acids. The germline V gene has CDR1 ENHRY and CDR2 SYGVKD. The CDR3 bases are TGTGCCATCACGGGGGGGTCCTACAATGAGCAGTTCTTC. It specifies CAITGGSYNEQFF.

The CDR3 region is CASSYRSASDTQYF. The CDR3 bases are TGTGCCAGCAGCTACCGGTCGGCGTCAGATACGCAGTATTTT. The chain couples TRBV7-2 to TRBJ2-3; D not resolved. Trimming stripped 4 bases from V and 4 bases from J, with 12 bases between. Germline CDR1 SGHTA, CDR2 FQGNSA. The CDR3 spans 14 residues. Full variable domain (rest looked up from reference TRBV7-2 and TRBJ2-3): GAGVSQSPSNKVTEKGKDVELRCDPISGHTALYWYRQSLGQGLEFLIYFQGNSAPDKSGLPSDRFSAERTGGSVSTLTIQRTQQEDSAVYLCASSYRSASDTQYFGPGTRLTVL.

The gene calls are TRBV20-1 and TRBJ2-7, with 9 positions matching TRBD1. This CDR3 is built from 14 residues. Germline CDR1 is DFQATT and CDR2 is SNEGSKA (reference sequence). J gave up 3 bases and V 4 bases, and 7 bases lay outside the gene matches. The CDR3, as DNA: TGCAGTGCTATGGGACAGGGACTCATCTACGAGCAGTACTTC. Protein sequence: CSAMGQGLIYEQYF.

J is TRBJ1-5 and V is TRBV15; TRBD1 matches at 9 bases. Germline V lookup: CDR1 LNHNV, CDR2 YYDKDF (reference sequence). V dropped 3 bases and J dropped 7; count of bases not matched to a gene: 7. The CDR3 length is 15 residues. For the CDR3, the DNA is TGTGCCACCAGCAGGGGTACAGGGGGCTTCCAGCCCCAGCATTTT. Translated, it gives CATSRGTGGFQPQHF.

This chain connects TRBV7-9 to TRBJ2-7; perhaps TRBD1 as D (5 bases). The CDR3 contains 13 residues. The V end was cut by 5 bases, the J end by 4 bases, with 12 bases between. Germline assignment: CDR1 SEHNR and CDR2 FQNEAQ (reference sequence). The CDR3 region is CASSPRAGYEQYF. The CDR3 DNA reads TGTGCCAGCAGCCCCCGGGCAGGGTACGAGCAGTACTTC. The entire variable domain, with the rest obtained from reference TRBV7-9 and TRBJ2-7, is as follows: DTGVSQNPRHKITKRGQNVTFRCDPISEHNRLYWYRQTLGQGPEFLTYFQNEAQLEKSRLLSDRFSAERPKGSFSTLEIQRTEQGDSAMYLCASSPRAGYEQYFGPGTRLTVT.